This T cell receptor (beta chain) was identified during a study of T-cell reconstitution after alpha-beta-depleted transplantation in children (dated by TCRdb to the mid-2010s). About the study as a whole: Using TCR repertoire profiling, the study followed T-cell immune reconstitution in a quantitative way in children after TCRalphabeta/CD19-depleted allogeneic hematopoietic cell transplantation.

Points on this clonotype: The antigen it recognizes is unknown. Per-base quality was not reported, and no clone a single base away is much larger than it.

Taken with the paper, the label for treatment or condition translates to: allogeneic hematopoietic cell transplantation with graft depleted of TCRalphabeta T cells and CD19 B cells. The transplant recipients were children given TCRalphabeta/CD19-depleted allogeneic hematopoietic cell grafts. Library prep was done by PCR. The sequencer was an Illumina HiSeq 2500. To normalize quantification of the TCRbeta repertoire, the TCR libraries were built with molecular barcoding that relied on unique molecular identifiers. TCRdb trimmed the raw reads at Q25, called clones with MiXCR and kept productive beta chains. Each CDR3 protein gets just one entry, which takes the most common genes and DNA from the rows behind it. The sample table contains 400,000 to 550,000 distinct CDR3 sequences; only one count was recorded for about 10% of them. The top ten clonotypes cover 2% to 2.5% of the sample. Broad study findings and their caveats: Over the following months the frequencies of hyperexpanded clones went down, and after one year T-cell counts and TCRbeta diversity were mostly credited to newly produced T cells. In some patients, the high TCRbeta diversity seen at day 60 was put down to recipient T cells and intrathymic progenitors that had survived conditioning. The apparently early recovery of alphabetaT-cell counts about two months after transplant reportedly depended on only several hundred rapidly expanded clones that came from non-depleted graft cells.

The CDR3 contains 18 residues, cysteine and phenylalanine counted. Only the CDR3 DNA is retained, 54 bases long and in frame from the first base. Trimming accounts for 3 bases at V and 0 bases at J, while the number of junction bases matched to no gene is 11. Reading the germline V gene (reference sequence) gives CDR1 SGHAT and CDR2 FQDESV. Here the chain combines TRBV11-1 and TRBJ2-4; the central 7 bases match TRBD1. The sample consisted of PBMCs, taken before TCRalphabeta/CD19-depleted stem cell transplant. The sequence was obtained from a child aged 2 to 10 with inherited bone marrow failure, due to receive a stem cell transplant. The DNA reads TGTGCCAGCAGCTTTACGCGACCGGGACAGAGAGCCAAAAACATTCAGTACTTC. It translates as CASSFTRPGQRAKNIQYF.